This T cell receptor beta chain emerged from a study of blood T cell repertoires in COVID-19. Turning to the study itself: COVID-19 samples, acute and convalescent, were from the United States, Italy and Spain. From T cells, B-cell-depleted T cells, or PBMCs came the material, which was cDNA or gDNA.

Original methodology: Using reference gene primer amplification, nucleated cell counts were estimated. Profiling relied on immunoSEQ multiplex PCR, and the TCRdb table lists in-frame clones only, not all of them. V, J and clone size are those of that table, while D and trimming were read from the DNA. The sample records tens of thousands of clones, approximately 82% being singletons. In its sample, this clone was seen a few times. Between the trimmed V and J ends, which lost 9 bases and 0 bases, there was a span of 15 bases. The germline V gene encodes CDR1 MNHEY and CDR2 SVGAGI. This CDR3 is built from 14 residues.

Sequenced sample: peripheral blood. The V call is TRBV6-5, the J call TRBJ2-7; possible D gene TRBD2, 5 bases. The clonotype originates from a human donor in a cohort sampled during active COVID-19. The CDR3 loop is CASETGISSYEQYF. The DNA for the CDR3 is TGTGCCAGTGAGACGGGGATTAGCTCCTACGAGCAGTACTTC.